The 2 T cell receptor beta chains presented below share a single source sample, sequenced in a study of cytomegalovirus exposure and HLA in healthy donors (dated by TCRdb to about 2017). The method was the immunoSEQ multiplex PCR assay. The multiplex PCR relied on a mix of 60 forward primers for TCR Vbeta segments and 13 reverse primers for TCR Jbeta segments. In TCRdb, the immuneACCESS table is reduced to in-frame sequences with V and J assigned. These tables do not hold every clone; where another copy was compared, an unresolved V gene accounts for under half, and the others remain unexplained. The sample includes around 69,000 clones, with 65% to 75% observed a single time. The ten largest clones add up to 6% to 9.5% of the sample. The sample was PBMCs. The origin of the receptors is a man in his forties in good health and CMV-seropositive.

This sequence joins TRBV5-1 and TRBJ1-1; TRBD1 is a possible D gene (6 bases). Between the trimmed V and J ends, which lost 4 bases and 1 base, there was a span of 14 bases. From germline, CDR1 is SGHRS and CDR2 YFSETQ. This CDR3 has 15 amino acids. CDR3 nucleotide sequence: TGCGCCAGCAGCCCAAGACAGGCGACGAACACTGAAGCTTTCTTT. Translating it yields CASSPRQATNTEAFF.

A few counts support this clone. The chain carries TRBV10-3 and TRBJ1-4; a possible D gene is TRBD1 (5 bases). Trimming took off 0 bases at V and 0 bases at J, with 11 bases between the two ends. CDR1 ENHRY and CDR2 SYGVKD come from the germline V gene. The CDR3 consists of 17 residues. In nucleotides, the CDR3 is TGTGCCATCAGTGAGTCGTTGGCAGGGCCAACTAATGAAAAACTGTTTTTT. Translated: CAISESLAGPTNEKLFF.